The source of this TCR beta chain is a study of cytomegalovirus exposure and HLA in healthy donors (TCRdb year 2017). About the study as a whole: In an earlier analysis of 587 of the donors, 276 Gb of sequence data and 100 million or so unique TCR beta sequences from roughly 180 million T cells were reported. An early release covering roughly 580 HLA-typed donors comprised 250 to 350 gigabases of sequencing data and approximately 80 million unique TCR sequences. To predict cytomegalovirus infection status, the study brought together high-throughput TCR immunosequencing, statistical association of individual TCRs with disease status, and machine learning. In a later analysis, previously published TCR beta repertoires from several hundred donors were re-analyzed and high-resolution HLA genotyping was added so that TCR occurrence patterns could be studied. Because of strong linkage in the cohort, roughly five DR-DQ haplotypes were treated as single units for association and clustering. The study aimed to test whether cataloging public T cell receptors could reveal signatures of past pathogen exposure. A separate validation cohort of approximately 130 different subjects was used in addition to the approximately 700-subject first cohort. Genome-wide SNP genotypes for about 60% of the 666 donors were used in a later genetic analysis, which treated that subset as a discovery cohort. Every repertoire in the discovery cohort had been generated on one and the same sequencing platform. Typing coverage varied by locus: about 629-630 donors for A, B, C, DRB1 and DQB1; roughly 510 for DQA1; 606 for DPA1; 400 to 480 for DPB1. The study profiled the T cell repertoires of 500 to 800 subjects by immunosequencing and related them to cytomegalovirus serostatus. Among the roughly 390 genotyped donors, approximately 82% belonged to the genetic ancestry cluster associated with self-reported Caucasian donors. Rather than using new phenotypic data, the later analysis identified candidate immune exposures from TCR beta sequences and from how often those sequences occurred across donors. Among approximately 370 genotyped donors of the cohort, an average of roughly 230,000 unique TCR beta nucleotide sequences was sequenced per donor, of which 15% to 20% were non-productive. Both class I and class II loci were covered by HLA typing, at four-digit resolution. Alongside the repertoire data, information on donor age, sex, ethnicity and CMV serostatus was compiled. An earlier analysis of roughly 580 of the donors used high-throughput TCR beta sequencing to judge whether each TCR beta V gene segment behaved as functional or pseudogenic. Paper-wide results and their limitations: An earlier analysis of 587 of the donors showed that most TCR beta V segments appeared in productive rearrangements either about 87% or about 30% of the time, which broadly matched IMGT annotations. In vitro tests confirmed that a few of the cytomegalovirus-associated TCR beta chains recognize cytomegalovirus antigens. According to the authors, the approach could potentially be generalized to other disease states and immunological phenotypes. In a later analysis, the rate of TCR association differed among HLA loci, with DRB1 alleles having the most associated TCRs and HLA-C alleles having the fewest. A later analysis found that most CMV-associated TCR beta chains appeared HLA-restricted, with HLA associations seemingly driven largely by CMV exposure. A further reported finding was that TCR beta sequences accurately predicted the HLA-A and HLA-B alleles for most subjects in the first cohort. This cohort had only TCR beta chains sequenced, and the lack of alpha or paired-chain data limited which features could be detected. Presence/absence analyses assumed roughly uniform sequencing depth across donors, an assumption that may not hold. Linkage disequilibrium might explain the correlated functional status among segregating V segments, but an unknown experimental factor could not be excluded. In a later analysis, 16,951 TCR beta sequences were associated with specific HLA alleles at a false discovery rate of 0.05. An association between a missense DCLRE1C variant and V-gene and J-gene trimming of TCR beta chains was found in a later genetic analysis and replicated in an independent cohort. The only immune exposure information available for the cohort was CMV serostatus. The 87-base-pair reads could not distinguish some IMGT-functional V segments, including TRBV6-2 and TRBV6-3, so those segments were excluded. Most TCR sequences were observed very rarely across donors, whereas some public TCRs were present in many individuals. A later analysis reported that several top co-occurrence clusters appeared linked to parvovirus B19, influenza, CMV and Epstein-Barr virus. A cluster of highly shared sequence variants was judged likely to represent a technical artifact of the sequencing pipeline. When HLA alleles, especially DR and DQ, strongly co-occurred, attributing TCR associations to individual alleles was difficult. The earlier analysis of approximately 540 of the donors excluded roughly 17 rarely observed V segments, including chromosome 9 orphons, because counts were too low. Because some donors lacked HLA typing at each locus, the association tests relied only on the typed subset. The study gave a list of 150 to 200 TCR beta chains associated with cytomegalovirus. Cytomegalovirus status was reported to be diagnosed by the classifier with high specificity and sensitivity in both the original and validation cohorts. According to a later genetic analysis, donors in an Asian-associated ancestry cluster had fewer N-insertions in productive TCRs than the approximately 700-donor mean. A later analysis found that HLA-associated TCR beta chains were more clonally expanded and had lower generation probabilities than equally common non-associated chains.

The CDR3 has 16 amino acids, counting the end cysteine and phenylalanine. CDR3 DNA only is kept here, 48 bases in frame from base 1. Trimming costs V 0 bases and J 2 bases, and their ends lie 11 bases apart. CDR1 and CDR2 are drawn from the germline V gene: LGHNA, YNFKEQ. In total, approximately 610 healthy bone marrow donors made up the cohort. At the time of sampling, all cohort members were nominally healthy, though unrecorded immune exposures were likely present. The donor was CMV seropositive and belonged to the group of 250 to 300 seropositive cohort members. Each donor provided a peripheral blood sample, and peripheral blood mononuclear cells were used for TCR beta sequencing. The Qiagen DNeasy Blood Extraction Kit was used to extract genomic DNA from the blood cell samples. The protocol used for the library was the immunoSEQ multiplex PCR assay. A mixture of 60 forward primers for TCR Vbeta segments and 13 reverse primers for TCR Jbeta segments was used in the multiplex PCR. Amplification of the CDR3 region of rearranged TCR beta genes was performed with a multiplex PCR assay on genomic DNA. Amplified TCR beta libraries were sequenced as 87-base-pair reads on the Illumina HiSeq System. For the original study's pipeline: A later analysis counted tens of millions of unique TCR beta chains across the 700 or so repertoires, and about 10 million of these chains were shared by at least two donors. To remove PCR and sequencing errors, raw reads were error-corrected and collapsed into unique sequences using a nearest-neighbor algorithm that merged closely related sequences. To assign V, D and J gene segments, CDR3 sequences were aligned to IMGT reference sequences. For a sequence to be retained, a match of at least six nucleotides to both a V gene segment and a J gene segment was required. Rearrangements were classified as productive when the CDR3 lacked stop codons and remained in frame with V and J, and all other rearrangements were classified as non-productive. Following IMGT convention, CDR3 was defined as the stretch from the second conserved V-encoded cysteine up to the conserved J-encoded phenylalanine. The earlier analysis of 500 to 750 of the donors excluded any sequence lacking an unambiguous match to a single V gene segment. An earlier analysis of a few hundred of the donors classified V segments as functional when productive rearrangements were above 56.7% and as segregating when the standard deviation between donors was above 5%. A statistical classification framework was developed to diagnose cytomegalovirus status using the catalog of TCR beta chain sequences. A later analysis assigned V and J genes by comparing TCR nucleotide sequences with IMGT/GENE-DB human TR gene sequences. In a later analysis, CDR3 sequences and most-parsimonious VDJ recombination scenarios were assigned using the TCRdist pipeline. In a later analysis, every TCR beta chain was defined by the combination of its CDR3 amino acid sequence and its V-gene family, and reads without a unique V-gene family were dropped. In a later analysis, a few hundred highly shared, low-generation-probability nucleotide sequences were removed to address suspected cross-contamination and a sequencing artifact. A later analysis calculated a clonal expansion index for each public chain from normalized within-repertoire ranks of inferred template counts. Generation probabilities in a later analysis came from a VDJ recombination model fitted to out-of-frame rearrangements, and those results were checked against IGoR. A later analysis scored TCR-TCR, TCR-HLA and TCR-CMV co-occurrence with hypergeometric tests, applying a repertoire-size bias correction to TCR pairs. A later analysis estimated false discovery rates by permuting HLA or CMV assignments 20 times. A later analysis grouped co-occurring TCRs with DBSCAN, adding TCRdist sequence similarity when clustering within HLA-allele-positive subsets. Repertoires with fewer than 30,000 or more than 120,000 public chains were left out of co-occurrence clustering, as were roughly five repertoires with anomalous nucleotide sharing. TCRdb re-hosts the immuneACCESS table, in-frame sequences only. Its copies lack some clones; in the studies checked, an unresolved V gene accounts for under half of them, and the cause for the rest is not known. V, J and clone size derive from that table, while D and trimming were established from the DNA sequence. The sample has over 70,000 clones on record, roughly 70% of them singletons. Around 10% of the sample is held by the ten biggest clonotypes.

In the case of this clone: Its target antigen remains unknown. Base qualities are missing; no much larger clone stands one base away.

The rearranged segments are TRBV4-2 and TRBJ1-5; the D gene is perhaps TRBD1, from 5 matching bases. Sequencing input: PBMCs. The receptor was derived from a woman in her 50s in good health and CMV-seropositive. The sequenced DNA: TGTGCCAGCAGCCAAGAACGGGGGGACGGCAATCAGCCCCAGCATTTT. It is translated as CASSQERGDGNQPQHF.